This T cell receptor (beta chain) was profiled in a study of cytomegalovirus exposure and HLA in healthy donors (dated by TCRdb to between 2016 and 2019). Notes on the research overall: An earlier analysis of a few hundred of the donors reported 276 Gb of sequence data and 95 million to 120 million unique TCR beta sequences obtained from about 180 million T cells. About 280 gigabases of sequencing data and approximately 91 million unique TCR sequences made up an early release that covered several hundred HLA-typed donors. Of the roughly 430 genotyped donors, approximately 83% fell in the genetic ancestry cluster associated with self-reported Caucasian donors. The aim of the study was to test whether cataloging public T cell receptors could identify signatures of past pathogen exposure. Using immunosequencing, the study profiled T cell repertoires from 500 to 800 subjects and related those repertoires to cytomegalovirus serostatus. In addition to the first cohort of 666 subjects, a separate validation cohort of approximately 120 different subjects was used. To predict cytomegalovirus infection status, the study brought together high-throughput TCR immunosequencing, statistical association of individual TCRs with disease status, and machine learning. In a later analysis, previously published TCR beta repertoires from 550 to 750 donors were re-analyzed and high-resolution HLA genotyping was added so that TCR occurrence patterns could be studied. In the later analysis, no new phenotypic data were used to find candidate immune exposures; instead, reliance was placed on TCR beta sequences and their occurrence across donors. In an earlier analysis of roughly 540 of the donors, high-throughput TCR beta sequencing was used to judge whether each TCR beta V gene segment behaved as functional or pseudogenic. Donor age, sex, ethnicity and CMV serostatus were compiled together with the repertoire data. A later genetic analysis used genome-wide SNP genotypes for about 55% of the 666 donors, treating that subset as a discovery cohort. All discovery cohort repertoires had been generated on a single sequencing platform. Both class I and class II loci were covered by HLA typing, at four-digit resolution. Typing coverage varied by locus: roughly 620-640 donors for A, B, C, DRB1 and DQB1; around 560 for DQA1; approximately 570 for DPA1; around 450 for DPB1. A handful of DR-DQ haplotypes were handled as single units for association and clustering because linkage in the cohort was strong. On average, about 200,000 unique TCR beta nucleotide sequences were sequenced per donor among 398 genotyped donors of the cohort, with roughly 18% of those sequences being non-productive.

The cohort comprised approximately 700 healthy bone marrow donors. At the time of sampling, all cohort members were nominally healthy, though unrecorded immune exposures were likely present. The donor tested CMV seronegative, placing the donor among the roughly 400 seronegative members of the cohort. A peripheral blood sample was collected from each donor, and TCR beta sequencing was performed on peripheral blood mononuclear cells. Genomic DNA was extracted from the blood cell samples with the Qiagen DNeasy Blood Extraction Kit. Study-wide conclusions, independent of this receptor: The cohort was sequenced for TCR beta chains only, and without alpha or paired-chain data the features that could be detected were limited. The sequencing pipeline was judged likely to have produced a cluster of highly shared sequence variants as a technical artifact. According to a later genetic analysis, donors in an Asian-associated ancestry cluster had fewer N-insertions in productive TCRs than the approximately 650-donor mean. Because HLA typing was unavailable for some donors at each locus, only the typed subset was used in association tests. Immune exposure information for the cohort was limited to CMV serostatus. An earlier analysis of approximately 530 of the donors showed that most TCR beta V segments appeared in productive rearrangements either about 90% or about 30% of the time, which broadly matched IMGT annotations. Sequencing depth was assumed to be roughly uniform across donors in the presence/absence analyses, though that assumption may not hold. In a later analysis, HLA-associated TCR beta chains showed more clonal expansion and lower generation probabilities than non-associated chains that were equally common. In vitro tests confirmed that a few of the cytomegalovirus-associated TCR beta chains recognize cytomegalovirus antigens. At a false discovery rate of 0.05, a later analysis linked 16,951 TCR beta sequences to specific HLA alleles. In a later analysis, the rate of TCR association differed among HLA loci, with DRB1 alleles having the most associated TCRs and HLA-C alleles having the fewest. In a later genetic analysis, a missense DCLRE1C variant was associated with V-gene and J-gene trimming of TCR beta chains, and the association was replicated in an independent cohort. According to a later analysis, most CMV-associated TCR beta chains appeared to be HLA-restricted, and the HLA associations seemed to be driven largely by CMV exposure. Across donors, most TCR sequences were observed very rarely, whereas some public TCRs were present in many individuals. Cytomegalovirus status was reported to be diagnosed by the classifier with high specificity and sensitivity in both the original and validation cohorts. In a later analysis, several top co-occurrence clusters were reported to appear linked to parvovirus B19, influenza, CMV and Epstein-Barr virus. Linkage disequilibrium might explain the correlated functional status among segregating V segments, but an unknown experimental factor could not be ruled out. Because counts were too low, about 18 rarely observed V segments, including chromosome 9 orphons, were excluded from the earlier analysis of 587 of the donors. A further reported finding was that TCR beta sequences accurately predicted the HLA-A and HLA-B alleles for most subjects in the first cohort. It was suggested by the authors that the approach could potentially be generalized to other disease states and immunological phenotypes. When HLA alleles, especially DR and DQ, strongly co-occurred, TCR associations were difficult to assign to individual alleles. Because the 87-base-pair reads could not distinguish some IMGT-functional V segments, including TRBV6-2 and TRBV6-3, those segments were excluded. The study listed 150 to 200 TCR beta chains as associated with cytomegalovirus.

Turning to this clone: The antigen this receptor binds is unknown. Base quality data are lacking; no much larger clone is found one base away.

Library creation used the immunoSEQ multiplex PCR assay. The multiplex PCR relied on a mix of 60 forward primers for TCR Vbeta segments and 13 reverse primers for TCR Jbeta segments. The CDR3 region of rearranged TCR beta genes was amplified from genomic DNA by a multiplex PCR assay. On the Illumina HiSeq System, the amplified TCR beta libraries were sequenced as 87-base-pair reads. The original methods were these. Across the 500 to 700 repertoires, a later analysis counted tens of millions of unique TCR beta chains, around 11 million of which were shared by at least two donors. A nearest-neighbor algorithm error-corrected the raw reads and collapsed the reads into unique sequences, merging closely related sequences to remove PCR and sequencing errors. Alignment of CDR3 sequences to IMGT reference sequences was used to assign V, D and J gene segments. For a sequence to be retained, a match of at least six nucleotides to both a V gene segment and a J gene segment was required. A rearrangement counted as productive if the CDR3 had no stop codons and remained in frame with V and J, and every other rearrangement counted as non-productive. CDR3 was defined by IMGT convention, running from the second conserved V-encoded cysteine to the conserved J-encoded phenylalanine. The earlier analysis of about 620 of the donors excluded sequences that lacked an unambiguous match to a single V gene segment. An earlier analysis of almost 600 of the donors classified V segments as functional when productive rearrangements were above 56.7% and as segregating when the standard deviation between donors was above 5%. A statistical classification framework was developed to diagnose cytomegalovirus status using the catalog of TCR beta chain sequences. In a later analysis, V and J genes were assigned by comparing TCR nucleotide sequences against IMGT/GENE-DB human TR gene sequences. The TCRdist pipeline was used in a later analysis to assign CDR3 sequences and most-parsimonious VDJ recombination scenarios. In a later analysis, every TCR beta chain was defined by the combination of its CDR3 amino acid sequence and its V-gene family, and reads without a unique V-gene family were dropped. As a way to deal with suspected cross-contamination and a sequencing artifact, a later analysis dropped 592 nucleotide sequences that were highly shared and had low generation probability. For each public chain, a later analysis derived a clonal expansion index from normalized ranks of inferred template counts within each repertoire. In a later analysis, generation probabilities were computed using a VDJ recombination model fitted to out-of-frame rearrangements, and the results were checked against IGoR. Hypergeometric tests were used in a later analysis to score TCR-TCR, TCR-HLA and TCR-CMV co-occurrence, with a repertoire-size bias correction applied to the TCR pairs. To estimate false discovery rates, a later analysis permuted the HLA or CMV assignments 20 times. In a later analysis, co-occurring TCRs were grouped using DBSCAN, with TCRdist sequence similarity added in when clustering inside HLA-allele-positive subsets. For co-occurrence clustering, repertoires with fewer than 30,000 or more than 120,000 public chains were excluded, along with roughly 5 repertoires with anomalous nucleotide sharing. TCRdb's version of the immuneACCESS table is confined to in-frame rearrangements and falls short of the full clone set. An unresolved V gene accounts for under half of the shortfall where checked; the remainder is of unknown origin. That table gives V, J and clone size, and the DNA gave D and trimming. The sample includes 110,000 to 150,000 clones, with around 77% observed a single time. The ten most abundant clones make up more than 4.5% of the sample.

Reading the germline V gene gives CDR1 SGHRS and CDR2 YFSETQ. Measured from the cysteine to the phenylalanine, the CDR3 is 15 residues long. Only the CDR3 DNA is retained, 45 bases long and in frame from the first base. V loses 0 bases of germline sequence and J loses 6 bases, and the interval between the two ends is 16 bases. The chain couples TRBV5-1 to TRBJ2-7, with an unclear D gene assignment. The TCR comes from a woman between 50 and 59 years old in good health and CMV-seronegative. The sequencing input was PBMCs. The nucleotide sequence is given as TGCGCCAGCAGCTTGGAACTGGGCAGTCGGTCCGAGCAGTACTTC. The encoded protein is CASSLELGSRSEQYF.